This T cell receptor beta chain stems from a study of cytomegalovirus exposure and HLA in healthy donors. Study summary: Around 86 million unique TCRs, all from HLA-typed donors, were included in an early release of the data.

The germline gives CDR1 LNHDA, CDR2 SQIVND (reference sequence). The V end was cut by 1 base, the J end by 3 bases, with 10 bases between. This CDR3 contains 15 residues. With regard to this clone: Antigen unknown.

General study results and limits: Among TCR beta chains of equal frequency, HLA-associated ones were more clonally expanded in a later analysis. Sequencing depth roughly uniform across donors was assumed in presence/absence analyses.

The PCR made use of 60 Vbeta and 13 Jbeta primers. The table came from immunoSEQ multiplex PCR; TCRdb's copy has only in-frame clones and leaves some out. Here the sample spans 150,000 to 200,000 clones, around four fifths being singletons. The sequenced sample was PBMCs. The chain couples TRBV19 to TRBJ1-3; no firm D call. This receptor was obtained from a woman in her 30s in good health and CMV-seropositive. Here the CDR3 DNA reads TGTGCCAGTAGTATAGGAGCACAGTATGGAAACACCATATATTTT. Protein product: CASSIGAQYGNTIYF.